This T cell receptor (beta chain) was profiled in a study of shared clonotypes between healthy human individuals. Findings and limits, study-wide: The donor pool, a small one, limited the genetic and exposure-history diversity represented. Across a handful of donors, naive CD4 shared roughly 5.2%, naive CD8 more than 3%, memory CD4 roughly 2.4%, memory CD8 around 0.42%.

Only Caucasian adults living in Nashville, Tennessee served as donors. Only in-frame clones appear in the TCRdb table, and some are missing; sequencing was by immunoSEQ multiplex PCR. In the table there are 600,000 to 700,000 clones, more than 70% of which are singletons. This clone has more than one count but fewer than ten. Its specificity is unknown. In germline, CDR1 is MNHEY, CDR2 SVGAGI. Trimming at V came to 7 bases and at J to 10 bases, leaving 15 bases not matched to a gene. CDR3 size: 15 residues. Sequencing was carried out using memory CD4+ T cells sorted from blood. Documented subset: CD45RA-negative fraction. The chain links TRBV6-5 to TRBJ2-4, with TRBD2 matching 8 bases. The TCR sequence derives from a woman in her thirties in good health. CDR3 coding DNA: TGTGCCAGCAAGGCCCCCACCGGGACGGGAGGGATTCAGTACTTC. The encoded protein is CASKAPTGTGGIQYF.